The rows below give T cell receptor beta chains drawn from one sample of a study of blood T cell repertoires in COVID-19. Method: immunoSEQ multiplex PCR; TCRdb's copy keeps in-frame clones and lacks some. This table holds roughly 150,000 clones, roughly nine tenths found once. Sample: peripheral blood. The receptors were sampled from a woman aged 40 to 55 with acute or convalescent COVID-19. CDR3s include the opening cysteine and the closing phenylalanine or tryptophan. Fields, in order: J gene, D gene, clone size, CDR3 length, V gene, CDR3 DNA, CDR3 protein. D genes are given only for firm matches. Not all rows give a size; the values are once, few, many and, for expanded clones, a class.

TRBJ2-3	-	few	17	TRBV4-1	TGCGCCAGCAGCCAAGGTCGGATTAGCGGAAGCACAGATACGCAGTATTTT	CASSQGRISGSTDTQYF
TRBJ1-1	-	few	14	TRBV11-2	TGTGCCAGCAGCCGTACAGGCAGGGGCACTGAAGCTTTCTTT	CASSRTGRGTEAFF
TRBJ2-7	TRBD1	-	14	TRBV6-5	TGTGCCACCCAGGGGGACAGGGCAATGAGGGAGCAGTACTTC	CATQGDRAMREQYF
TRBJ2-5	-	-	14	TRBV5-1	TGCGCCAGCAGCTTCGGGATCCCCGGGGAGACCCAGTACTTC	CASSFGIPGETQYF
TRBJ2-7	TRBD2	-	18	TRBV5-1	TGCGCCAGCAGCCGCGTTACCCCTATGGCGGGAGGCCCCCACGAGCAGTACTTC	CASSRVTPMAGGPHEQYF
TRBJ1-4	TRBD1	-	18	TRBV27	TGTGCCAGCAGTTTATCCCCGGGACAGTCTATCGAAGATGAAAAACTGTTTTTT	CASSLSPGQSIEDEKLFF
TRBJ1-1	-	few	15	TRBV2	TGTGCCTCGCAGGGGCAACTGTCGGGGAACACTGAAGCTTTCTTT	CASQGQLSGNTEAFF
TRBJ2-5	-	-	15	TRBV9	TGTGCCAGCAGCCGCGGGGACGGGGCCGGGGAGACCCAGTACTTC	CASSRGDGAGETQYF
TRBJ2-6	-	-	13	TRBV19	TGTGCCAGCGAGGGCTCTGGGGCCAACGTCCTGACTTTC	CASEGSGANVLTF
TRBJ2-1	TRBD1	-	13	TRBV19	TGTGCCAGTAATCAGGACAGGAACAATGAGCAGTTCTTC	CASNQDRNNEQFF
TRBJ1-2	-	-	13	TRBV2	TGTGCCAGCAGTGAGGGGGAGGGGTATGGCTACACCTTC	CASSEGEGYGYTF
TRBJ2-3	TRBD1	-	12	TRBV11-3	TGTGCCAGCAGCCGAGGGGGCGATACGCAGTATTTT	CASSRGGDTQYF
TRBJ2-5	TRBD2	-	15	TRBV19	TGTGCCAGTAGTGTCAGCGGGAGTCGCCAAGAGACCCAGTACTTC	CASSVSGSRQETQYF
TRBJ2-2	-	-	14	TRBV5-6	TGTGCCAGCAGCTTACGACAGATAGAAGGGGAGCTGTTTTTT	CASSLRQIEGELFF
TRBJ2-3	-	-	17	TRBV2	TGTGCCAGCAGTGAAGCGCTTCCGTCGCAGGGCACAGATACGCAGTATTTT	CASSEALPSQGTDTQYF
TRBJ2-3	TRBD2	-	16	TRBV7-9	TGTGCCAGCAGCTTAGGATCAGCGGGACCTACAGATACGCAGTATTTT	CASSLGSAGPTDTQYF
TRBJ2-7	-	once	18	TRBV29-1	TGCAGCGTCTCGTCGGGCAGCGCAGTGGGTGGTCGGTCGGGAGAGCAGTACTTC	CSVSSGSAVGGRSGEQYF
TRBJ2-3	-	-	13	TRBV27	TGTGCCAGCAGTTGGGTACGGGCAGATACGCAGTATTTT	CASSWVRADTQYF
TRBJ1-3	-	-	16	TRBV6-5	TGTGCCAGCAGTTACTCGATCTCCAGTCTTGGAAACACCATATATTTT	CASSYSISSLGNTIYF
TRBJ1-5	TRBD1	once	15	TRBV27	TGTGCCAGCAGTCCTGACAGGGGGTTGGATCAGCCCCAGCATTTT	CASSPDRGLDQPQHF
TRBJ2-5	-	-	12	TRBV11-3	TGTGCCAGCAGAGGAGAGCCAGAGACCCAGTACTTC	CASRGEPETQYF
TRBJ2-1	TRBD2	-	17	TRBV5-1	TGCGCCAGCAGCTTGGCGACTAGCGGGGGGCCATACAATGAGCAGTTCTTC	CASSLATSGGPYNEQFF
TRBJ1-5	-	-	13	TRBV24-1	TGTGCCACCAGTGATCGGGGAGATCAGCCCCAGCATTTT	CATSDRGDQPQHF
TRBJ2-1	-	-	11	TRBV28	TGTGCCAGCAGTTTATTCGATGAGCAGTTCTTC	CASSLFDEQFF
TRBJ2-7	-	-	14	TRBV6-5	TGTGCCAGCGGCTTGGGGGTGGGGGCTTACGAGCAGTACTTC	CASGLGVGAYEQYF
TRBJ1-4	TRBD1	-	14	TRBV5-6	TGTGCCAGCAGCTTTGGACAGGGTCGAGAAAAACTGTTTTTT	CASSFGQGREKLFF
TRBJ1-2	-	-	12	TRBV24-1	TGTGCCACCAGCCAGGGGAACTATGGCTACACCTTC	CATSQGNYGYTF
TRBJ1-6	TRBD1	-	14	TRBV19	TGTGCCAGTAGTCGGACAGGGAGTAATTCACCCCTCCACTTT	CASSRTGSNSPLHF
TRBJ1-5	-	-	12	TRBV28	TGTGCCAGCGCAGGAAGCAATCAGCCCCAGCATTTT	CASAGSNQPQHF
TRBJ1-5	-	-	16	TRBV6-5	TGTGCCAGCAGTTCCCACCGGGACAAGGGCAATCAGCCCCAGCATTTT	CASSSHRDKGNQPQHF
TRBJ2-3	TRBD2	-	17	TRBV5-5	TGTGCCAGCAGCTTGATAATCGGGGGGGCCATTGGAGATACGCAGTATTTT	CASSLIIGGAIGDTQYF
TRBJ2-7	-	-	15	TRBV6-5	TGTGCCAGCAGTTACTCAGGCCCCAGGCTTGATCGGCAGTACTTC	CASSYSGPRLDRQYF
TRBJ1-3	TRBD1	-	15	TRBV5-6	TGTGCCAGCAGTTTGAGTCAGGGGGCGAGAAACACCATATATTTT	CASSLSQGARNTIYF
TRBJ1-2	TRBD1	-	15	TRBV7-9	TGTGCCAGCAATCAAGACAGGGGGCGCGGCTATGGCTACACCTTC	CASNQDRGRGYGYTF
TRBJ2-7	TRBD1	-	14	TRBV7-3	TGTGCCAGCAGCCGGGACAGTGGGGCCTACGAGCAGTACTTC	CASSRDSGAYEQYF
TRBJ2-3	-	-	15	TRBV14	TGTGCCAGCAGCCACCTGGCGGCTGGGACAGATACGCAGTATTTT	CASSHLAAGTDTQYF
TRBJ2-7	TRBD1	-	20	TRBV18	TGTGCCAGCTCCCAGGGTGGACAGGCCACTTACGGACTTAATGCCTACGAGCAGTACTTC	CASSQGGQATYGLNAYEQYF
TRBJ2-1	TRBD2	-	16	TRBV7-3	TGTGCCAGCAGCTTAGGCCTAGCGGGGCTTTACAATGAGCAGTTCTTC	CASSLGLAGLYNEQFF